A single sample is the source of the 26 T cell receptor beta chains below, sequenced in a study of CD8 T cells in Susac syndrome. Random-hexamer reverse transcription was applied to about 0.45 to 1 ug RNA. Each CDR3 protein gets one entry after TCRdb re-called the immunoSEQ multiplex PCR reads with MiXCR. The sample lists about 300,000 distinct CDR3 sequences, around 92% occurring once. Sequenced sample: CD4+ T cells from PBMCs. Every receptor here comes from a human donor with multiple sclerosis.

The chain has TRBV9 and TRBJ1-1; no clear D. This CDR3 has 14 residues. CDR1 SGDLS and CDR2 YYNGEE come from the germline V gene. V was shortened by 0 bases and J by 0 bases, with 6 bases between the two germline ends. In DNA form, the CDR3 reads TGTGCCAGCAGCGTAGGGCAGTTGAACACTGAAGCTTTCTTT. Protein sequence: CASSVGQLNTEAFF. The full variable domain, rest sourced from reference TRBV9 and TRBJ1-1, is DSGVTQTPKHLITATGQRVTLRCSPRSGDLSVYWYQQSLDQGLQFLIQYYNGEERAKGNILERFSAQQFPDLHSELNLSSLELGDSALYFCASSVGQLNTEAFFGQGTRLTVV.

This chain connects TRBV4-2 to TRBJ1-2; D is unresolved. The CDR3 has 18 amino acids. The ends were cut back, 5 bases at V and 2 bases at J, with 24 bases in the middle. Germline V lookup: CDR1 LGHNA, CDR2 YNFKEQ. The CDR3 sequence: CASSNPVAQASNNYGYTF. In DNA, the CDR3 is TGTGCCAGCAGCAACCCCGTAGCGCAGGCCTCGAACAACTATGGCTACACCTTC.

The count of this clonotype is one. The V call is TRBV30, the J call TRBJ1-2; TRBD1 matches 7 bases. V was clipped by 3 bases and J by 7 bases; unmatched bases: 5. Germline CDR1 GTSNPN, CDR2 SVGIG (reference sequence). The CDR3 has 12 residues. DNA of the CDR3: TGTGCCTGGAGCCCTGGACAGGTTGGCTACACCTTC. It translates to CAWSPGQVGYTF.

This clonotype was observed a single time. This chain joins TRBV30 and TRBJ1-1, with D perhaps matching TRBD1 (6 bases). Trimming took off 4 bases at V and 2 bases at J, with 11 bases between the two ends. The CDR3 contains 13 residues. The V gene's germline CDR1 is GTSNPN and CDR2 SVGIG (reference sequence). In DNA form, the CDR3 reads TGTGCCTGGACAGGGGCGGGAAACACTGAAGCTTTCTTT. Amino acids: CAWTGAGNTEAFF.

Only a few counts were recorded for this clonotype. The chain combines TRBV6-5 with TRBJ1-1; D ambiguous. Germline-derived CDR1 and CDR2 are MNHEY and SVGAGI. The ends were cut back, 1 base at V and 1 base at J, with 4 bases in the middle. The CDR3 extends over 13 amino acids. CDR3 protein: CASSYWGNTEAFF. The CDR3 DNA reads as TGTGCCAGCAGTTACTGGGGGAACACTGAAGCTTTCTTT.

The V call is TRBV20-1, the J call TRBJ2-7; D is perhaps TRBD2 (5 bases). Trimming removed 1 base from V and 1 base from J, with 14 bases in between. CDR3 size: 15 residues. Germline V gene lookup returns CDR1 DFQATT and CDR2 SNEGSKA (reference sequence). The CDR3 DNA sequence: TGCAGTGCTAGAGGAGGGCCAGGAGGATCCTACGAGCAGTACTTC. Its translation is CSARGGPGGSYEQYF.

The genes are TRBV6-2 or TRBV6-3 and TRBJ1-5; no reliable D call. Per the germline V gene, CDR1 is MNHEY and CDR2 is SVGEGT. The CDR3 contains 13 residues. Trimming pared 7 bases from V and 5 bases from J, leaving 12 bases between. CDR3 in amino acids: CASTADGDQPQHF. As DNA, the CDR3 is TGTGCCAGCACCGCGGACGGAGATCAGCCCCAGCATTTT.

This clonotype was seen only once. The genes are TRBV5-1 and TRBJ1-1; D unclear. Deletions cut 4 bases from V and 5 bases from J, with 18 bases between. The CDR3 covers 15 residues. Germline assignment: CDR1 SGHRS and CDR2 YFSETQ. In nucleotides, the CDR3 is TGCGCCAGCAGCACCGGGGAGTCGAGACGGACTGAAGCTTTCTTT. Its translation is CASSTGESRRTEAFF.

The V gene is TRBV18, the J gene TRBJ1-5, with D perhaps TRBD1 (6 bases). The germline V gene has CDR1 KGHSH and CDR2 LQKENI. V lost 2 bases, J lost 6 bases, and 8 bases lay in between. This CDR3 comprises 13 residues. This CDR3 is CASSPGGRQPQHF. The CDR3 nucleotides read TGTGCCAGCTCACCAGGGGGGCGTCAGCCCCAGCATTTT.

The V and J genes are TRBV7-2 and TRBJ2-7; unclear D gene. The CDR3 is 13 amino acids. From germline, CDR1 is SGHTA and CDR2 FQGNSA. V was clipped by 3 bases and J by 6 bases, with 12 bases between them. Here the CDR3 reads CASSLGQLLEQYF. CDR3 nucleotide sequence: TGTGCCAGCAGCTTGGGCCAGTTACTCGAGCAGTACTTC.

CDR3 nucleotides: TGTGCCAGCAAAAATTTAGGGACTCAGAACACCGGGGAGCTGTTTTTT. It codes for CASKNLGTQNTGELFF. The genes are TRBV2 and TRBJ2-2, with a weak D call TRBD2 (6 bases). The germline V gene has CDR1 SNHLY and CDR2 FYNNEI. The CDR3 runs to 16 residues. Trimming removed 7 bases from V and 1 base from J, with 16 bases in between.

The chain couples TRBV20-1 to TRBJ1-2, with 7 positions matching TRBD1. The CDR3 runs 15 residues. Germline CDR1 DFQATT, CDR2 SNEGSKA (reference sequence). V lost 6 bases, J lost 2 bases, and 12 bases stayed unmatched. In nucleotides, the CDR3 is TGCAGTGCCCTCGGGACAGAGTTGGGGAACTATGGCTACACCTTC. It codes for CSALGTELGNYGYTF.

The gene calls are TRBV28 and TRBJ1-1, with unresolved D. This CDR3 is 13 amino acids long. Trimming shortened V by 10 bases and J by 3 bases, and 15 bases separated the two germline ends. Germline CDR1 is MDHEN and CDR2 is SYDVKM. DNA for the CDR3: TGTGCCATCTGGGAGCGTAAGGACACTGAAGCTTTCTTT. As protein: CAIWERKDTEAFF.

V usage is TRBV6-5 and J usage is TRBJ2-3; 15 bases agree with TRBD2. The CDR3 totals 20 residues. Germline CDR1 MNHEY, CDR2 SVGAGI. The V segment lost 0 bases and the J segment 4 bases; nucleotides outside the gene matches: 11. CDR3 DNA: TGTGCCAGCAGTTACTCGGCCGGACTAGCGGGAGGGGTCGGGGCAGATACGCAGTATTTT. Its translation: CASSYSAGLAGGVGADTQYF.

This chain joins TRBV29-1 and TRBJ2-3, with D maybe TRBD2 (5 bases). CDR1 is SQVTM and CDR2 is ANQGSEA in the germline V gene. This CDR3 spans 15 amino acids. Trimming removed 7 bases from V and 3 bases from J, with 20 bases in between. CDR3 sequence reads: CSGARTASFTDTQYF. As DNA, the CDR3 is TGCAGCGGCGCTAGGACGGCTAGCTTTACAGATACGCAGTATTTT.

The chain combines TRBV9 with TRBJ2-1; tentatively, D is TRBD2 (6 bases). The CDR3 length is 14 residues. V dropped 4 bases and J dropped 9 bases, with 17 bases sitting between them. The germline V gene has CDR1 SGDLS and CDR2 YYNGEE. CDR3 DNA: TGTGCCAGCAGCCCCTCGGGGATGCGGGGTGAGCAGTTCTTC. Its translation: CASSPSGMRGEQFF.

J is TRBJ1-6 and V is TRBV2; D is possibly TRBD1 (6 bases). There are 14 residues in the CDR3. The V end lost 4 bases, the J end lost 9 bases, and 13 bases lay between the germline ends. Germline V lookup: CDR1 SNHLY, CDR2 FYNNEI. This CDR3 is CASSVQGKVSPLHF. The CDR3 coding sequence is TGTGCCAGCAGTGTGCAGGGGAAGGTTTCACCCCTCCACTTT.

The chain links TRBV15 to TRBJ2-3; 9 bases line up with TRBD1. The germline CDR1 and CDR2 sequences are LNHNV and YYDKDF (reference sequence). The CDR3 has 17 residues. The ends lost 0 bases at V and 4 bases at J; junction bases unmatched: 8. In nucleotides, the CDR3 is TGTGCCACCAGCAGAGAGGCGGGGACAGGGAGGTCAGATACGCAGTATTTT. Translated, it gives CATSREAGTGRSDTQYF.

This clonotype was detected once. CDR3 DNA sequence: TGCAGTGCTAGAGACCCGTGGGCTAGCCCGAACACCGGGGAGCTGTTTTTT. It translates to CSARDPWASPNTGELFF. The chain is built from TRBV20-1 and TRBJ2-2; TRBD2 is a possible D gene (5 bases). Germline CDR1 reads DFQATT; CDR2 reads SNEGSKA (reference sequence). Trimming stripped 0 bases from V and 0 bases from J, with 14 bases between. The CDR3 covers 17 residues.

The chain combines TRBV10-3 with TRBJ2-3; unclear D gene. Germline V gene data show CDR1 as ENHRY and CDR2 as SYGVKD. The CDR3 totals 14 residues. Trimming stripped 8 bases from V and 0 bases from J, with 12 bases between. The CDR3 reads CAIAGLTSTDTQYF. The CDR3 DNA reads TGTGCCATCGCCGGCTTGACTAGCACAGATACGCAGTATTTT.

The chain links TRBV7-8 to TRBJ2-2, with 8 bases fitting TRBD2. The CDR3 is made up of 20 amino acids. CDR1 SGHVS and CDR2 FQNEAQ come from the germline V gene. V lost 5 bases and J lost 1; bases outside the gene matches: 18. As DNA, the CDR3 is TGTGCCAGCAGCCCAACGCGAAGTTGGGCGGGGGGAAGGAACACCGGGGAGCTGTTTTTT. Protein: CASSPTRSWAGGRNTGELFF.

The V and J genes are TRBV11-2 and TRBJ2-7, with 7 bases fitting TRBD1. The length of the CDR3 is 19 residues. V shed 3 bases and J 0 bases; nucleotides not matched to a gene: 17. In germline, CDR1 is SGHAT, CDR2 FQNNGV. The CDR3 spells CASSLGILTGPLLSYEQYF. The CDR3 nucleotides read TGTGCCAGCAGCTTGGGGATTCTGACAGGGCCTCTCCTCTCCTACGAGCAGTACTTC.

The V gene is TRBV23-1, the J gene TRBJ2-7; D might be TRBD2 (6 bases). TRBV23-1 qualifies as an ORF whose function is uncertain. The CDR3 totals 15 residues. V was shortened by 2 bases and J by 5 bases, with 16 bases between the two germline ends. The CDR3 sequence: CASSQGGGSNHEQYF. The CDR3 nucleotides are TGCGCCAGCAGTCAAGGAGGAGGGTCCAACCACGAGCAGTACTTC.

The genes are TRBV15 and TRBJ2-7; D is perhaps TRBD1 (5 bases). The CDR3 covers 14 residues. Germline loops: CDR1 LNHNV, CDR2 YYDKDF (reference sequence). V shed 1 base and J shed 2 bases, with 9 bases lying between them. CDR3 in DNA: TGTGCCACCAGCAGAGTAGTGGGGCCCTACGAGCAGTACTTC. It codes for CATSRVVGPYEQYF.

V usage is TRBV20-1 and J usage is TRBJ2-1; D possibly corresponds to TRBD2 (6 bases). With 6 bases removed from V and 0 bases from J, the gap between germline ends came to 18 bases. This CDR3 contains 16 residues. Germline lookup yields CDR1 DFQATT and CDR2 SNEGSKA (reference sequence). The CDR3 region is CSAPRDFSSSYNEQFF. Written as DNA, the CDR3 is TGCAGTGCGCCCCGGGACTTTTCGAGCTCCTACAATGAGCAGTTCTTC.

This sequence joins TRBV5-1 and TRBJ2-1; TRBD2 matches 15 bases. After removal of 4 bases from V and 6 bases from J, the junction contained 2 bases not matched to a gene. Per the germline V gene, CDR1 is SGHRS and CDR2 is YFSETQ. This CDR3 contains 15 residues. CDR3 loop: CASSGLAGGFNEQFF. As DNA, the CDR3 is TGCGCCAGCAGCGGACTAGCGGGGGGGTTCAATGAGCAGTTCTTC. Full variable domain (outside the CDR3, taken from reference TRBV5-1 and TRBJ2-1): KAGVTQTPRYLIKTRGQQVTLSCSPISGHRSVSWYQQTPGQGLQFLFEYFSETQRNKGNFPGRFSGRQFSNSRSEMNVSTLELGDSALYLCASSGLAGGFNEQFFGPGTRLTVL.